The clone carrying this T cell receptor (beta chain) occurred a few times. Its antigen remains unknown. Amplification of TCR beta CDR3 regions was performed using RNA transcripts as template. A set of HTBI primers served as the primers for a first-round RT-PCR of the TCR CDR3. TCRdb re-called the multiplex PCR reads through MiXCR, storing one row per CDR3 protein. The table has 350,000 to 500,000 distinct CDR3 sequences, roughly 13% seen once; the top ten hold around 5.3%. This specimen belongs to a study of T cells in Graves' hyperthyroidism and ophthalmopathy. Overall study context: Peripheral blood collection took place at initial diagnosis, before any treatment. Study observations and caveats: Ophthalmopathy was distinguished from stable hyperthyroidism by 13 V-J signatures. Among thyroid clonotypes expanded above 0.001, most also appeared in blood.

V was shortened by 1 base and J by 7 bases, with 14 bases between the two germline ends. From germline, CDR1 is LGHNA and CDR2 YSLEER. The CDR3 spans 15 residues. Across 18 months, stable Graves' hyperthyroidism was marked by no progression to ophthalmopathy. The chain has TRBV4-3 and TRBJ1-5; D not certain. The TCR comes from a woman aged 18 to 35 with Graves' hyperthyroidism. The sequenced sample consisted of blood. The CDR3 region has the DNA TGCGCCAGCAGCCAAGGGACGGGTAGGGAACAGCCCCAGCATTTT. Its translation: CASSQGTGREQPQHF.